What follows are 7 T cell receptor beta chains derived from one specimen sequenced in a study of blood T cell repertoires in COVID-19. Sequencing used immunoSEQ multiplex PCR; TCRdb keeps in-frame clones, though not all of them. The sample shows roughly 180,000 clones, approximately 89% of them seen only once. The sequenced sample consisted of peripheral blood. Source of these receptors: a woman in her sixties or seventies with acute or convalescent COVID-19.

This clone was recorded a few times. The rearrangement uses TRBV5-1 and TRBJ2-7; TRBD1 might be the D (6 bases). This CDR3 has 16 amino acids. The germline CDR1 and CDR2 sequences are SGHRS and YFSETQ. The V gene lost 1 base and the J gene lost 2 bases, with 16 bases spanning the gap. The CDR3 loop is CASSLLDGTSTYEQYF. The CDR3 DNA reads TGCGCCAGCAGCTTGTTGGACGGGACATCGACCTACGAGCAGTACTTC.

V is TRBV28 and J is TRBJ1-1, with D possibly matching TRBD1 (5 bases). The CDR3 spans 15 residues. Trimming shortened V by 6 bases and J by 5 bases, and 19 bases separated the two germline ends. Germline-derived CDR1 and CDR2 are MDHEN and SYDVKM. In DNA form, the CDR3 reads TGTGCCAGCAGGCCAACGCGGGGGTGGAGAACTGAAGCTTTCTTT. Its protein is CASRPTRGWRTEAFF.

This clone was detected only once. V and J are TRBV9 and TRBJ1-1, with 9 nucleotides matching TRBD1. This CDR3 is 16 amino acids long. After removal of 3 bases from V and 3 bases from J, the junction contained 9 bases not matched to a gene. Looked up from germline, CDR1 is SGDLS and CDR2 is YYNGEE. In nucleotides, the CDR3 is TGTGCCAGCAGCGCACCCCTGACAGGGGGTTACACTGAAGCTTTCTTT. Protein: CASSAPLTGGYTEAFF.

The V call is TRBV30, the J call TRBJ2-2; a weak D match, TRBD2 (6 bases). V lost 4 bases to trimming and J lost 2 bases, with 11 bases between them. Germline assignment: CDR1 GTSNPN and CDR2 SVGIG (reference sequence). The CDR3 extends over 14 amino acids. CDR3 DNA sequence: TGTGCCTGGAACTTGGGACTCAACACCGGGGAGCTGTTTTTT. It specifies CAWNLGLNTGELFF.

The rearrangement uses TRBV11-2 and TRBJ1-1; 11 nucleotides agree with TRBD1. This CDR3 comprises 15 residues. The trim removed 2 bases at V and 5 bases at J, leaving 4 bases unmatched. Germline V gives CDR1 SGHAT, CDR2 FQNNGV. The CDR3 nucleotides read TGTGCCAGCAGCTTACAAGGGACAGGGGGAACTGAAGCTTTCTTT. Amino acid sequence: CASSLQGTGGTEAFF.

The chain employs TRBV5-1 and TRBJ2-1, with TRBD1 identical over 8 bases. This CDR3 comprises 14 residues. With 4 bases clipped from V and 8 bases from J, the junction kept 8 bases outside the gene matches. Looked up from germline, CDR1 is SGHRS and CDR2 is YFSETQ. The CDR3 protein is CASSPGTGNHEQFF. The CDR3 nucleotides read TGCGCCAGCAGCCCTGGGACAGGTAATCATGAGCAGTTCTTC. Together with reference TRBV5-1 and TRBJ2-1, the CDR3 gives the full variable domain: KAGVTQTPRYLIKTRGQQVTLSCSPISGHRSVSWYQQTPGQGLQFLFEYFSETQRNKGNFPGRFSGRQFSNSRSEMNVSTLELGDSALYLCASSPGTGNHEQFFGPGTRLTVL.

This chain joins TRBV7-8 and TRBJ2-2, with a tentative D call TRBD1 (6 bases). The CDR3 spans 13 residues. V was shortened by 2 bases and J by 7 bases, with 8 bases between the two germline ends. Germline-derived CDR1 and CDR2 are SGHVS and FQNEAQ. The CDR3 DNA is TGTGCCAGCAGCTTATCACAGGGCGGGGAGCTGTTTTTT. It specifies CASSLSQGGELFF.